This is a list of T cell receptor beta chains from one sample in a study of cytomegalovirus exposure and HLA in healthy donors. Produced via immunoSEQ multiplex PCR; TCRdb's table is partial and in-frame only. The sample carries some 200,000 clones, roughly 82% recorded once. Specimen: PBMCs. The receptors were gathered from a woman aged 25 to 39 in good health and CMV-seropositive. The CDR3 runs from the conserved cysteine through the conserved F or W.

v_gene,CDR3aa
TRBV18,CASSPAGMNTEAFF
TRBV2,CASTGLQETQYF
TRBV2,CASSERLAGTYEQYF
TRBV7-4,CASSSRLTASSGANVLTF
TRBV25-1,CASSETRDTQYF
TRBV27,CASSYGASGNTIYF
TRBV6-5,CASSYSILPIDGYTF
TRBV5-1,CASSLGGGSTNEKLFF
TRBV28,CASSLFGRNTEAFF
TRBV2,CASKPVTSGRGNEQFF
TRBV6-1,CASSETGADTEAFF
TRBV5-4,CASSLALRGGYTF
TRBV11-2,CASSETARDTEAFF
TRBV6-1,CASSEFVGVNYGYTF
TRBV5-4,CASSSTANTEAFF
TRBV5-1,CASSYRLAGVDEQFF
TRBV6-5,CASSWTEVNTEAFF
TRBV7-9,CASSLDAGVRYEQYF
TRBV4-1,CASSQEGGTSLYEQYF
TRBV9,CASSVEGLSYNEQFF
TRBV28,CASNDIQGARKLFF
TRBV15,CATSRDGQLNYGYTF
TRBV7-7,CASSLGLAGGQETQYF
TRBV6-5,CASSSDRGETQYF
TRBV10-3,CAISALADNTGELFF
TRBV5-4,CASSLAQAGVGNTIYF
TRBV6-1,CASIGTSDYNEQFF
TRBV4-2,CASSQVDRFTEAFF
TRBV27,CASSFRRRTTYEQYF
TRBV6-5,CASSYRTSSEQYF
TRBV10-1,CASSESGQRIQYF
TRBV6-1,CASSERTGLAYGYTF